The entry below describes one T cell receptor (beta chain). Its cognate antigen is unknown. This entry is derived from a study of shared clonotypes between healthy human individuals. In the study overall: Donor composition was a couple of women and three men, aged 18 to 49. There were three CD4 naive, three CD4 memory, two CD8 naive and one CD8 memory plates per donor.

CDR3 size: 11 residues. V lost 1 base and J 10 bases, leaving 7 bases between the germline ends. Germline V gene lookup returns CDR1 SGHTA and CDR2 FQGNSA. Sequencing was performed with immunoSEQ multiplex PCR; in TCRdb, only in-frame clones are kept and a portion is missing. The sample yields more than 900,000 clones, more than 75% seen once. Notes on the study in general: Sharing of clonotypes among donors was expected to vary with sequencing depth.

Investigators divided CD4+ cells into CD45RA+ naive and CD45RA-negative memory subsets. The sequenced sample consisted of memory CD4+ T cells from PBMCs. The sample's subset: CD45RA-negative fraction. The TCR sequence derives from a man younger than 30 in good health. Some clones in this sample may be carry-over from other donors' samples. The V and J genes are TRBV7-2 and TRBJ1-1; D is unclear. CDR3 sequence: CASSLDKVAFF. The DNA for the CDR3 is TGTGCCAGCAGCTTAGATAAAGTAGCTTTCTTT.